The rows below give T cell receptor beta chains drawn from one sample of a study of OX40 agonist ivuxolimab in advanced cancers. Method: immunoSEQ multiplex PCR; TCRdb's copy keeps in-frame clones and lacks some. The repertoire consists of around 79,000 clones, with around nine tenths occurring once and the leading ten covering approximately 0.81%. The starting material was CD4+ or CD8+ T cells sorted from blood, obtained in a trial of the OX40 agonist ivuxolimab. Receptors originate from an adult with an advanced solid tumor such as melanoma, head and neck, liver or kidney cancer. Both conserved end residues are part of each CDR3. Each record gives: D gene, J gene, clone size, V gene, CDR3 protein, CDR3 DNA. A D gene is named only where the DNA matches it firmly. Clone size is stated in some rows and not others, as once, few, many or a class when expanded.

D: .; J: TRBJ2-2; size: .; V: TRBV10-3; CDR3: CAINKNGELFF; DNA: TGTGCCATCAATAAGAACGGGGAGCTGTTTTTT
D: .; J: TRBJ1-2; size: .; V: TRBV19; CDR3: CATQQGKYYGYTF; DNA: TGTGCCACCCAGCAAGGCAAGTACTATGGCTACACCTTC
D: .; J: TRBJ2-3; size: .; V: TRBV2; CDR3: CASNPGREDTQYF; DNA: TGTGCCAGCAATCCGGGGAGAGAGGATACGCAGTATTTT
D: .; J: TRBJ2-7; size: .; V: TRBV13; CDR3: CASSLRQSRYEQYF; DNA: TGTGCCAGCAGCTTAAGACAAAGTAGGTACGAGCAGTACTTC
D: .; J: TRBJ1-2; size: once; V: TRBV19; CDR3: CASSIDRGNNYGYTF; DNA: TGTGCCAGTAGTATAGATCGAGGGAATAACTATGGCTACACCTTC
D: .; J: TRBJ2-1; size: .; V: TRBV2; CDR3: CASSEQGPYNEQFF; DNA: TGTGCCAGCAGTGAACAGGGCCCCTACAATGAGCAGTTCTTC
D: .; J: TRBJ1-6; size: .; V: TRBV6-6; CDR3: CASTRGLNSPLHF; DNA: TGTGCCAGCACTCGTGGGCTTAATTCACCCCTCCACTTT
D: .; J: TRBJ2-7; size: .; V: TRBV6-1; CDR3: CASTFVQYSGEQYF; DNA: TGTGCCAGTACGTTTGTACAATACTCGGGCGAGCAGTACTTC
D: TRBD1; J: TRBJ1-1; size: .; V: TRBV10-3; CDR3: CAISLGQENTEAFF; DNA: TGTGCCATCAGCCTTGGACAGGAGAACACTGAAGCTTTCTTT
D: .; J: TRBJ1-1; size: .; V: TRBV5-1; CDR3: CASSLAAVGDTEAFF; DNA: TGCGCCAGCAGCTTGGCGGCAGTTGGGGACACTGAAGCTTTCTTT
D: TRBD1; J: TRBJ2-7; size: .; V: TRBV7-9; CDR3: CASSLTGGDEQYF; DNA: TGTGCCAGCAGCCTCACAGGGGGTGACGAGCAGTACTTC
D: .; J: TRBJ2-1; size: .; V: TRBV5-1; CDR3: CASRTGSSYNEQFF; DNA: TGCGCCAGCAGAACCGGGAGCTCCTACAATGAGCAGTTCTTC
D: TRBD2; J: TRBJ2-1; size: .; V: TRBV28; CDR3: CASSTDGIQLYRGGVQFF; DNA: TGTGCCAGCAGTACAGATGGGATTCAGCTCTACCGGGGGGGGGTGCAGTTCTTC
D: TRBD1; J: TRBJ1-2; size: .; V: TRBV7-3; CDR3: CASSLTNIDRDGYTF; DNA: TGTGCCAGCAGCTTAACTAACATCGACAGGGACGGCTACACCTTC
D: .; J: TRBJ2-6; size: .; V: TRBV19; CDR3: CASKRPGANVLTF; DNA: TGTGCCAGTAAACGACCCGGGGCCAACGTCCTGACTTTC
D: TRBD2; J: TRBJ2-3; size: .; V: TRBV5-1; CDR3: CASSIRGSGTHTDTQYF; DNA: TGCGCCAGCAGCATTCGGGGTAGCGGGACACACACAGATACGCAGTATTTT
D: .; J: TRBJ1-5; size: once; V: TRBV7-6; CDR3: CASSQGRSNQPQHF; DNA: TGTGCCAGCAGCCAAGGTCGGAGCAATCAGCCCCAGCATTTT
D: TRBD2; J: TRBJ2-7; size: .; V: TRBV28; CDR3: CASSFRGGVRYEQYF; DNA: TGTGCCAGTAGTTTCCGCGGGGGAGTTAGGTACGAGCAGTACTTC
D: .; J: TRBJ1-4; size: .; V: TRBV7-2; CDR3: CASSLATNEKLFF; DNA: TGTGCCAGCAGCCTAGCAACTAATGAAAAACTGTTTTTT
D: .; J: TRBJ1-1; size: few; V: TRBV5-6; CDR3: CASSLLEGRTEAFF; DNA: TGTGCCAGCAGCCTCCTCGAGGGGCGGACTGAAGCTTTCTTT
D: TRBD2; J: TRBJ2-7; size: .; V: TRBV28; CDR3: CASSSLAGDLGEQYF; DNA: TGTGCCAGCAGTTCACTAGCGGGAGACCTCGGCGAGCAGTACTTC
D: .; J: TRBJ2-6; size: .; V: TRBV21-1; CDR3: CASSRPGQGTSRGANVLTF; DNA: TGTGCCAGCAGCAGGCCGGGACAGGGGACGTCGAGAGGGGCCAACGTCCTGACTTTC
D: .; J: TRBJ2-7; size: .; V: TRBV21-1; CDR3: CASSIQGLAGRGEQYF; DNA: TGTGCCAGCAGCATCCAAGGACTAGCGGGTCGTGGTGAGCAGTACTTC
D: .; J: TRBJ2-5; size: few; V: TRBV5-6; CDR3: CASSLGTGVAETQYF; DNA: TGTGCCAGCAGCTTGGGTACCGGGGTGGCGGAGACCCAGTACTTC
D: TRBD1; J: TRBJ2-1; size: .; V: TRBV2; CDR3: CASSERQGTYNEQFF; DNA: TGTGCCAGCAGTGAAAGACAGGGTACCTACAATGAGCAGTTCTTC
D: TRBD1; J: TRBJ2-3; size: .; V: TRBV29-1; CDR3: CSGGTGDTQYF; DNA: TGCAGCGGGGGGACAGGGGATACGCAGTATTTT
D: .; J: TRBJ2-1; size: .; V: TRBV29-1; CDR3: CSVDRPGHGQVF; DNA: TGCAGCGTTGACCGCCCGGGACACGGTCAGGTCTTC
D: TRBD1; J: TRBJ2-1; size: .; V: TRBV5-8; CDR3: CASSPRQGRNEQFF; DNA: TGTGCCAGCAGCCCCCGACAGGGGAGGAATGAGCAGTTCTTC
D: .; J: TRBJ1-3; size: .; V: TRBV5-1; CDR3: CASSWDGSGNTIYF; DNA: TGCGCCAGCAGCTGGGACGGCTCTGGAAACACCATATATTTT
D: .; J: TRBJ2-7; size: .; V: TRBV11-3; CDR3: CASSLEVYYEQYF; DNA: TGTGCCAGCAGCTTAGAAGTTTACTACGAGCAGTACTTC
D: TRBD1; J: TRBJ1-2; size: .; V: TRBV6-5; CDR3: CASSYSGTGNYGYTF; DNA: TGTGCCAGCAGTTACTCGGGGACAGGGAACTATGGCTACACCTTC
D: .; J: TRBJ1-1; size: .; V: TRBV10-3; CDR3: CAISGGQTEAFF; DNA: TGTGCCATCAGTGGTGGACAGACTGAAGCTTTCTTT
D: TRBD2; J: TRBJ2-5; size: .; V: TRBV6-6; CDR3: CATNRGGETQYF; DNA: TGTGCCACCAACCGGGGGGGAGAGACCCAGTACTTC
D: .; J: TRBJ1-1; size: .; V: TRBV6-5; CDR3: CASIGALTNTEAFF; DNA: TGTGCCAGCATTGGGGCCTTAACGAACACTGAAGCTTTCTTT
D: .; J: TRBJ1-2; size: .; V: TRBV2; CDR3: CASRVQDIPGGGYTF; DNA: TGTGCCAGCAGAGTCCAAGACATCCCGGGAGGTGGCTACACCTTC
D: .; J: TRBJ1-2; size: .; V: TRBV16; CDR3: CASSQSGPNYGYTF; DNA: TGTGCCAGCAGCCAATCGGGGCCTAACTATGGCTACACCTTC
D: TRBD1; J: TRBJ1-5; size: .; V: TRBV4-1; CDR3: CASSPNQGAHQPQHF; DNA: TGCGCCAGCAGCCCGAACCAGGGGGCTCATCAGCCCCAGCATTTT
D: .; J: TRBJ1-4; size: .; V: TRBV5-4; CDR3: CASSLGGRGNEKLFF; DNA: TGTGCCAGCAGCTTGGGCGGCAGGGGTAATGAAAAACTGTTTTTT
D: .; J: TRBJ1-4; size: .; V: TRBV2; CDR3: CASSETSAGRGEKLFF; DNA: TGTGCCAGCAGTGAAACGTCGGCTGGTAGGGGTGAAAAACTGTTTTTT
D: TRBD1; J: TRBJ1-2; size: .; V: TRBV27; CDR3: CASSITGGGWGYTF; DNA: TGTGCCAGCAGTATCACAGGGGGCGGATGGGGCTACACCTTC
D: TRBD1; J: TRBJ2-5; size: .; V: TRBV19; CDR3: CASSTTGARETQYF; DNA: TGTGCCAGTAGTACCACAGGGGCACGGGAGACCCAGTACTTC
D: .; J: TRBJ2-1; size: .; V: TRBV15; CDR3: CATSGETLNEQFF; DNA: TGTGCCACCAGCGGAGAAACTCTGAACGAGCAGTTCTTC
D: TRBD2; J: TRBJ2-3; size: .; V: TRBV5-4; CDR3: CASSDRSGGATDTQYF; DNA: TGTGCCAGCAGTGACCGGAGCGGGGGGGCGACAGATACGCAGTATTTT
D: .; J: TRBJ2-5; size: .; V: TRBV9; CDR3: CASSVSPQGAETQYF; DNA: TGTGCCAGCAGCGTAAGTCCCCAAGGCGCAGAGACCCAGTACTTC
D: .; J: TRBJ1-6; size: .; V: TRBV19; CDR3: CASSSFRDSPLHF; DNA: TGTGCCAGTAGTTCCTTCCGGGATTCACCCCTCCACTTT
D: TRBD2; J: TRBJ2-1; size: .; V: TRBV5-1; CDR3: CASGSTSGGKNEQFF; DNA: TGCGCCAGCGGATCTACTAGCGGGGGGAAGAATGAGCAGTTCTTC
D: .; J: TRBJ2-5; size: .; V: TRBV7-9; CDR3: CASSGGETQYF; DNA: TGTGCCAGCTCCGGAGGAGAGACCCAGTACTTC
D: .; J: TRBJ1-4; size: .; V: TRBV6-1; CDR3: CASSEGASKNEKLFF; DNA: TGTGCCAGCAGTGAGGGGGCCTCTAAAAATGAAAAACTGTTTTTT
D: TRBD2; J: TRBJ2-5; size: .; V: TRBV18; CDR3: CASSPGAGDRQETQYF; DNA: TGTGCCAGCTCACCGGGAGCGGGGGACCGCCAAGAGACCCAGTACTTC
D: .; J: TRBJ1-1; size: .; V: TRBV6-1; CDR3: CASSVGPITEAFF; DNA: TGTGCCAGCAGTGTGGGACCCATCACTGAAGCTTTCTTT
D: TRBD1; J: TRBJ1-1; size: few; V: TRBV19; CDR3: CASRQGAVNTEAFF; DNA: TGTGCCAGTCGACAGGGGGCGGTGAACACTGAAGCTTTCTTT
D: TRBD1; J: TRBJ2-5; size: .; V: TRBV5-4; CDR3: CASRDRGKETQYF; DNA: TGTGCCTCACGGGACAGGGGGAAAGAGACCCAGTACTTC
D: .; J: TRBJ2-2; size: once; V: TRBV4-2; CDR3: CASSQEPRENTGELFF; DNA: TGTGCCAGCAGCCAGGAGCCGAGGGAGAACACCGGGGAGCTGTTTTTT
D: .; J: TRBJ1-1; size: .; V: TRBV30; CDR3: CAWRRGEGAFF; DNA: TGTGCCTGGAGGAGGGGGGAAGGAGCTTTCTTT